The T cell receptor (beta chain) described here comes from a study of blood T cells in healthy people across ages. Study as a whole: In model experiments, template switching was able to capture about one barcoded beta molecule for every two T cells that were present.

The second PCR ran roughly 6 to 11 cycles with a sample-barcoded 5' primer and J-beta primers. Researchers report that each sample yielded at least 3 million CDR3-containing paired-end reads. TCRdb re-called the 5' RACE reads through MiXCR, storing one row per CDR3 protein. The sample has over 1.5 million distinct CDR3 sequences; roughly 49% are singletons. This clonotype was picked up one time. Its matching antigen is unknown. Whole-study findings and limits: Researchers judged that diversity estimates from one million T cells fell short of true values.

The germline V gene encodes CDR1 ENHRY and CDR2 SYGVKD. V shed 6 bases and J shed 7 bases, with 16 bases lying between them. CDR3 length equals 13 residues. The chain employs TRBV10-3 and TRBJ2-7, with a weak D call TRBD1 (6 bases). The source is a woman in her thirties or forties in good health. Sequencing used blood. The CDR3 DNA reads as TGTGCCATCAGCAAACAGGGATACAATGAGCAGTACTTC. Its translation: CAISKQGYNEQYF.